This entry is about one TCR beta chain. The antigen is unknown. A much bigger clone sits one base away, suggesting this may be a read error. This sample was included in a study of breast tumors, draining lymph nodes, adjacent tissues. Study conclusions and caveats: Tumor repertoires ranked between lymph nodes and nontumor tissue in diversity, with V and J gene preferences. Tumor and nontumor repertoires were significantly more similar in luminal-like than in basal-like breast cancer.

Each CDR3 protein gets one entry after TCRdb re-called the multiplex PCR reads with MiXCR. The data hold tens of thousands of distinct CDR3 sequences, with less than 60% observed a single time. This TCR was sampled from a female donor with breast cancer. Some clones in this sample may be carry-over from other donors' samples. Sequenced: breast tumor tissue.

The DNA of the CDR3 is TGTGCCAGCAGTCACGCTGGGGTAGATGGCAATCAGCCCCAGCATTTT. Protein sequence: CASSHAGVDGNQPQHF. The chain carries TRBV6-2 or TRBV6-3 and TRBJ1-5; D is ambiguous. Per the germline V gene, CDR1 is MNHEY and CDR2 is SVGEGT. CDR3 length equals 16 residues. V lost 5 bases, J lost 2 bases, and 16 bases lay in between.